This T cell receptor (beta chain) was sequenced during a study of identical twins. One entry per CDR3 protein results from TCRdb running MiXCR on the 5' RACE reads. The sample has around 230,000 distinct CDR3 sequences; under 8.5% are singletons. Germline assignment: CDR1 SGHTA and CDR2 FQGNSA. The CDR3 length is 15 residues. V lost 4 bases and J 4 bases, leaving 15 bases between the germline ends. There are many counts of this clonotype. The same data also contributed to another study, on T cells expressing NK-cell markers.

This chain joins TRBV7-2 and TRBJ2-3; D possibly corresponds to TRBD1 (6 bases). The sequenced sample was CD8+ T cells sorted from blood. The sequence came from a woman aged 18-35 years in good health. The CDR3 DNA is TGTGCCAGCAGCTCCACAACAGGGTTCCCAGATACGCAGTATTTT. Encoded protein: CASSSTTGFPDTQYF.